This T cell receptor (beta chain) comes out of a study of T cell changes during pregnancy in multiple sclerosis. Only in-frame clones appear in the TCRdb table, and some are missing; sequencing was by immunoSEQ multiplex PCR. The repertoire holds 45,000 to 55,000 clones, with 85% to 90% as singletons. CDR3 size: 15 residues. V shed 6 bases and J shed 4 bases, with 18 bases lying between them. Germline assignment: CDR1 KGHSH and CDR2 LQKENI. The material sequenced was peripheral blood, taken in the first trimester of pregnancy. This chain uses TRBV18 with TRBJ1-1; weak D call: TRBD1 (6 bases). The TCR was taken from a female donor in good health, enrolled as a control in a pregnancy study. DNA of the CDR3: TGTGCCAGCTCGACGTTGGGGGGGGCTACCACTGAAGCTTTCTTT. Translating gives CASSTLGGATTEAFF.